This T cell receptor (beta chain) was retrieved from a study of Ad26.COV2.S vaccination and SARS-CoV-2 variants. Study summary: Participant was drawn from the COV1001 Ad26.COV2.S trial arm.

Clones were read by immunoSEQ multiplex PCR, and TCRdb kept only the in-frame ones, dropping some. The profile covers 440,000 or so clones, with roughly 88% appearing a single time and about 4.4% taken by the ten largest. Treatment noted: 15 to 20 received Ad26.COV2.S at low or high dose, single or two shots; about 5 received placebo; per-sample allocation not given. Vaccine and placebo recipients were sampled on day 63 after the first injection. This CDR3 region has 13 residues. Germline-derived CDR1 and CDR2 are SNHLY and FYNNEI. V was clipped by 7 bases and J by 8 bases, with 15 bases between them.

Specimen: peripheral blood, collected in a trial of Ad26.COV2.S vaccine versus placebo. This TCR was recovered from a person between 18 and 65 years old who received the Ad26.COV2.S COVID-19 vaccine or a placebo. The genes are TRBV2 and TRBJ2-1, with D unclear. The CDR3, as DNA: TGTGCCAGCAACTCGAAAGATAGCCATGAGCAGTTCTTC. Protein sequence: CASNSKDSHEQFF. Complete variable domain (other parts from reference TRBV2 and TRBJ2-1): EPEVTQTPSHQVTQMGQEVILRCVPISNHLYFYWYRQILGQKVEFLVSFYNNEISEKSEIFDDQFSVERPDGSNFTLKIRSTKLEDSAMYFCASNSKDSHEQFFGPGTRLTVL.